This T cell receptor (beta chain) was sequenced for a study of neurological immune-mediated disorders. CDR1 is SGHRS, CDR2 YFSETQ, per germline. The length of the CDR3 is 16 residues. J gave up 6 bases and V 2 bases, and 8 bases lay outside the gene matches. This clonotype has ten or more counts. As to time point: longitudinal time-point 3. Unsorted libraries were derived from 2 million PBMCs stored at -80 C. A single record per CDR3 protein comes from TCRdb applying MiXCR to the 5' RACE reads. The repertoire holds more than 50,000 distinct CDR3 sequences, with roughly 8% as singletons. The source material was PBMCs. The TCR was taken from a woman aged 40-49 years in good health. This sequence joins TRBV5-1 and TRBJ1-4, with 9 bases fitting TRBD1. The CDR3 bases are TGCGCCAGCAGCTTATCCGGGACAGGGCGTCATGAAAAACTGTTTTTT. Translation gives CASSLSGTGRHEKLFF.